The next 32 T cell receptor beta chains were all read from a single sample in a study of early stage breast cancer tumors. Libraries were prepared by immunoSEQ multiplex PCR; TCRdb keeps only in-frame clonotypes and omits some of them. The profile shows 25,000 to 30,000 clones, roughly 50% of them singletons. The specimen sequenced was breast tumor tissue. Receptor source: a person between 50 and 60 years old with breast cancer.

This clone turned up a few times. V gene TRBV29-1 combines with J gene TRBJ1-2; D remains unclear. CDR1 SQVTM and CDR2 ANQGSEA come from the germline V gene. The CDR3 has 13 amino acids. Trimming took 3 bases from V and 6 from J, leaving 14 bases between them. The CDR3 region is CSVERGATHGYTF. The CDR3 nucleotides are TGCAGCGTTGAGCGGGGAGCGACCCATGGCTACACCTTC.

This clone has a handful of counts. CDR3 region: CASSPPGPPYEQYF. CDR3 DNA: TGTGCCAGCTCACCCCCGGGGCCCCCCTACGAGCAGTACTTC. The chain employs TRBV18 and TRBJ2-7; either TRBD1 or TRBD2 may fit D (5 bases each). Germline CDR1 reads KGHSH; CDR2 reads LQKENI. The CDR3 runs 14 residues. Trimming left V 3 bases short and J 2 bases short, with 11 bases between.

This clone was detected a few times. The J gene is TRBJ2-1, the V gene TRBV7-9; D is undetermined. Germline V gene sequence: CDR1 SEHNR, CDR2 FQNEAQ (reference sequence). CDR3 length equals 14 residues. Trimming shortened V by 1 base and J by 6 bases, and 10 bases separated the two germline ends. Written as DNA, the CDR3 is TGTGCCAGCAGCTTAGATGTCTCGCGCAATGAGCAGTTCTTC. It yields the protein CASSLDVSRNEQFF.

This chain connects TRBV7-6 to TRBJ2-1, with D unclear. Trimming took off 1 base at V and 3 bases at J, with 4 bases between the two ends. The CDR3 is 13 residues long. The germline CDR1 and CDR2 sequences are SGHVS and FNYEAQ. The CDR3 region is CASSLGLYNEQFF. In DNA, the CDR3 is TGTGCCAGCAGCTTAGGACTCTACAATGAGCAGTTCTTC.

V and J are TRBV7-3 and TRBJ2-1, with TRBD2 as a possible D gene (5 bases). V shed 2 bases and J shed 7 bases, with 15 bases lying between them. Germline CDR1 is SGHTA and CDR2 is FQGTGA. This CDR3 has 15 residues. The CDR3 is CASSLLPTLGNEQFF. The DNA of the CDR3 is TGTGCCAGCAGCTTATTGCCGACACTAGGGAATGAGCAGTTCTTC. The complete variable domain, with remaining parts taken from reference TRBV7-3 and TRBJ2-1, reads GAGVSQTPSNKVTEKGKYVELRCDPISGHTALYWYRQSLGQGPEFLIYFQGTGAADDSGLPNDRFFAVRPEGSVSTLKIQRTERGDSAVYLCASSLLPTLGNEQFFGPGTRLTVL.

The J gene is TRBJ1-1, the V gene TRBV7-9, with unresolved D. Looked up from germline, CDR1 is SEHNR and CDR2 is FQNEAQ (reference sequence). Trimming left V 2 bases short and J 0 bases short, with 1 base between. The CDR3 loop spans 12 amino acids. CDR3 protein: CASSLMNTEAFF. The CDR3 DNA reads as TGTGCCAGCAGCTTAATGAACACTGAAGCTTTCTTT.

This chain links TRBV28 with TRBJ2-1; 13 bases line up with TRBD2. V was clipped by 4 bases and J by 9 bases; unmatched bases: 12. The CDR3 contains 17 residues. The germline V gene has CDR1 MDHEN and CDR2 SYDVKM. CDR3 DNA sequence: TGTGCCAGCAGTTCCTGGACTAGCGGGAGATTATTCGGTGAGCAGTTCTTC. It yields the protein CASSSWTSGRLFGEQFF.

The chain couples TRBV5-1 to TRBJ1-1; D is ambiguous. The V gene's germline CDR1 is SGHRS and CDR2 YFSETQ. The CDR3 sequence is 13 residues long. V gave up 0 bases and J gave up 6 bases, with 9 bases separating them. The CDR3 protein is CASSLEVYAEAFF. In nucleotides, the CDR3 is TGCGCCAGCAGCTTGGAAGTTTACGCTGAAGCTTTCTTT.

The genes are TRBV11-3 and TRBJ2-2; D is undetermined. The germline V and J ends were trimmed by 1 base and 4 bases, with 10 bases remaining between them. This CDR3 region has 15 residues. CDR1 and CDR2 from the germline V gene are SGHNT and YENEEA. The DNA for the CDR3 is TGTGCCAGCAGCTTAGCCGTAGGGTCCACCGGGGAGCTGTTTTTT. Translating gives CASSLAVGSTGELFF.

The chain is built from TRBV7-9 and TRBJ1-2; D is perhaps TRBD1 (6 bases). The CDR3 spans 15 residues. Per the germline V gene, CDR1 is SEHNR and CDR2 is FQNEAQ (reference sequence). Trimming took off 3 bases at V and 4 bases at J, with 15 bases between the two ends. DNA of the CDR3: TGTGCCAGCAGCTTGGGGTTACAGGGAGCCTATGGCTACACCTTC. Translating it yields CASSLGLQGAYGYTF.

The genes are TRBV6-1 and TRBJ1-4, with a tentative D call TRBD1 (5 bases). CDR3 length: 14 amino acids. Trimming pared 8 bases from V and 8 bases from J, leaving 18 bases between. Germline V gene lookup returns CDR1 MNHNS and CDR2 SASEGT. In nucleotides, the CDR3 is TGTGCCAGCTCGGTCGTGGGGGGGTTCGAAAAACTGTTTTTT. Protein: CASSVVGGFEKLFF.

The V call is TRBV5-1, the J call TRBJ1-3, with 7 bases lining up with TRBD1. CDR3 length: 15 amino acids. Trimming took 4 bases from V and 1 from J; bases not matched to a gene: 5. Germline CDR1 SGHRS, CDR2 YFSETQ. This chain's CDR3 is CASSGRGQSGNTIYF. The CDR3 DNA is TGCGCCAGCAGCGGGAGGGGGCAATCTGGAAACACCATATATTTT. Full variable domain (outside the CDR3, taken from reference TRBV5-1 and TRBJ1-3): KAGVTQTPRYLIKTRGQQVTLSCSPISGHRSVSWYQQTPGQGLQFLFEYFSETQRNKGNFPGRFSGRQFSNSRSEMNVSTLELGDSALYLCASSGRGQSGNTIYFGEGSWLTVV.

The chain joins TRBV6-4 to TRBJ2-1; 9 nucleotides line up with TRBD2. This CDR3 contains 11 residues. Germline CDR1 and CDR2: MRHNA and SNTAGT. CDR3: CAAGGEFEQFF. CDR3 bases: TGTGCAGCGGGGGGTGAATTTGAGCAGTTCTTC.

The CDR3 nucleotides read TGTGCCAGCAGCCCCGAAGGGAGAGACTTGGGACAGCCCCAGCATTTT. Protein: CASSPEGRDLGQPQHF. The chain combines TRBV4-2 with TRBJ1-5; no firm D call. The germline V and J ends were trimmed by 4 bases and 7 bases, with 20 bases remaining between them. Germline-derived CDR1 and CDR2 are LGHNA and YNFKEQ. The CDR3 totals 16 residues.

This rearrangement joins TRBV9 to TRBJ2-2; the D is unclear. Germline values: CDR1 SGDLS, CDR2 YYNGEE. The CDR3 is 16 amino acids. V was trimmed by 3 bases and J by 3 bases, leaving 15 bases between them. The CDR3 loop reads CASSAANSYHTGELFF. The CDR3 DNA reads TGTGCCAGCAGCGCCGCCAACAGTTACCACACCGGGGAGCTGTTTTTT. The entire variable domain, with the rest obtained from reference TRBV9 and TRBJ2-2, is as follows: DSGVTQTPKHLITATGQRVTLRCSPRSGDLSVYWYQQSLDQGLQFLIQYYNGEERAKGNILERFSAQQFPDLHSELNLSSLELGDSALYFCASSAANSYHTGELFFGEGSRLTVL.

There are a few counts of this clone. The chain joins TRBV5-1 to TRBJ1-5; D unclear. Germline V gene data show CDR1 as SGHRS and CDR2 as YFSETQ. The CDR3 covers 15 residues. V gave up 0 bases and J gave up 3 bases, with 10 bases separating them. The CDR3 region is CASSLGFTPNQPQHF. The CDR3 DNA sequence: TGCGCCAGCAGCTTGGGGTTCACACCCAATCAGCCCCAGCATTTT.

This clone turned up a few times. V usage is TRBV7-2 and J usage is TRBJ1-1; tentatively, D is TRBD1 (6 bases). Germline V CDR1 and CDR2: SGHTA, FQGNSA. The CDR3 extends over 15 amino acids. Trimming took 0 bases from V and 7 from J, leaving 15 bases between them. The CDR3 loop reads CASSLAPTTGREAFF. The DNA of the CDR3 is TGTGCCAGCAGCTTAGCACCCACCACAGGGCGTGAAGCTTTCTTT.

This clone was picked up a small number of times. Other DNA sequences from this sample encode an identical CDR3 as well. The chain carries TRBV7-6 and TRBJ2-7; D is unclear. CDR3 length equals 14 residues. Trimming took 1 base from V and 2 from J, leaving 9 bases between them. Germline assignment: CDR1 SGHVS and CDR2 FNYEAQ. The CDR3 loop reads CASSLELGTYEQYF. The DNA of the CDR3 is TGTGCCAGCAGCTTAGAACTCGGAACCTACGAGCAGTACTTC.

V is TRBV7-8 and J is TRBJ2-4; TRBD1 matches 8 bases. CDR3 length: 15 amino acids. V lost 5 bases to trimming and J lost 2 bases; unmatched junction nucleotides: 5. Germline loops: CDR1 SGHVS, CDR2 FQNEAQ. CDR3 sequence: CASSPQGVTKNIQYF. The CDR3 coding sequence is TGTGCCAGCAGCCCACAGGGGGTTACCAAAAACATTCAGTACTTC.

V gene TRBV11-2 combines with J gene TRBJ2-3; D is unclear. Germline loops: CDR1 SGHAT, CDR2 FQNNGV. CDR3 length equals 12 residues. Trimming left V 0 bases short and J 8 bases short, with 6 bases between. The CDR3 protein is CASSLETGTQYF. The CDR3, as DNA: TGTGCCAGCAGCTTAGAGACCGGTACGCAGTATTTT.

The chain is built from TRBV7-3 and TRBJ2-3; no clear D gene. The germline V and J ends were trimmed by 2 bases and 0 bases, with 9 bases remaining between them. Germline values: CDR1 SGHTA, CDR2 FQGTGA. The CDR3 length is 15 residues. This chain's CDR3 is CASSLGLVSTDTQYF. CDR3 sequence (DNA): TGTGCCAGCAGCTTAGGTCTTGTCAGCACAGATACGCAGTATTTT.

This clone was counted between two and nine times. CDR3 sequence: CASSYDSPNYGYTF. DNA of the CDR3: TGTGCCAGCAGCTACGACAGTCCTAACTATGGCTACACCTTC. The chain is built from TRBV7-9 and TRBJ1-2; D might be TRBD1 (5 bases). Trimming stripped 4 bases from V and 0 bases from J, with 9 bases between. CDR1 is SEHNR, CDR2 FQNEAQ, per germline (reference sequence). The CDR3 is 14 residues long. The full variable domain, rest sourced from reference TRBV7-9 and TRBJ1-2, is DTGVSQNPRHKITKRGQNVTFRCDPISEHNRLYWYRQTLGQGPEFLTYFQNEAQLEKSRLLSDRFSAERPKGSFSTLEIQRTEQGDSAMYLCASSYDSPNYGYTFGSGTRLTVV.

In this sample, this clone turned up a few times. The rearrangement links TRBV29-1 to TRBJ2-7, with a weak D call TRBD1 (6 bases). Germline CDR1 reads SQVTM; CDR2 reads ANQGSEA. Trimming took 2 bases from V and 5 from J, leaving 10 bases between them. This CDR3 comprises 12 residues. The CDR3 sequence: CSVERGLNEQYF. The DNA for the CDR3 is TGCAGCGTTGAAAGGGGGTTGAACGAGCAGTACTTC.

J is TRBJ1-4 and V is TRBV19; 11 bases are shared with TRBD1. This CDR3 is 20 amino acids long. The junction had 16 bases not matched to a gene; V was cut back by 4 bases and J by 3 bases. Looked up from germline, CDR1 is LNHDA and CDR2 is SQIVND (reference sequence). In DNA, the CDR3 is TGTGCCAGTAGTAGGGTTCTTGCGAGGACAGGGGGCTATTCTAATGAAAAACTGTTTTTT. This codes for CASSRVLARTGGYSNEKLFF.

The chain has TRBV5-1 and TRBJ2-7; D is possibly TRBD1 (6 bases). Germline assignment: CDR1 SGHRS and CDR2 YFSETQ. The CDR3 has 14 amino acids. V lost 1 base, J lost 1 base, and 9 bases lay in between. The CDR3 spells CASSLTGSSYEQYF. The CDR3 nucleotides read TGCGCCAGCAGCTTGACAGGGTCTTCCTACGAGCAGTACTTC.

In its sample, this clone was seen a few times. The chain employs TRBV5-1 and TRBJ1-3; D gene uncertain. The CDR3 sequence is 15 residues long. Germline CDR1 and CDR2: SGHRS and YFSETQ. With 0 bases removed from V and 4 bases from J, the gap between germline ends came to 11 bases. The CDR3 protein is CASSLEGRSGNTIYF. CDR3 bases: TGCGCCAGCAGCTTGGAGGGCAGGTCGGGAAACACCATATATTTT. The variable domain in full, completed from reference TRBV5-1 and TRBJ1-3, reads KAGVTQTPRYLIKTRGQQVTLSCSPISGHRSVSWYQQTPGQGLQFLFEYFSETQRNKGNFPGRFSGRQFSNSRSEMNVSTLELGDSALYLCASSLEGRSGNTIYFGEGSWLTVV.

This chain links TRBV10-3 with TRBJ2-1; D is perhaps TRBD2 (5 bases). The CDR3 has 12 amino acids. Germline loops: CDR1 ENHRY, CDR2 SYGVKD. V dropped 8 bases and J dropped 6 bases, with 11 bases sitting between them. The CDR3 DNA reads TGTGCCATCGGAGGACTGGTCAATGAGCAGTTCTTC. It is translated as CAIGGLVNEQFF.

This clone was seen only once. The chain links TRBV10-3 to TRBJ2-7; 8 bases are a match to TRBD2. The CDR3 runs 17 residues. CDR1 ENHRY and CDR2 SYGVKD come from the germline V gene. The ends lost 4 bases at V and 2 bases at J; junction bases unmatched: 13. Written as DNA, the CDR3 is TGTGCCATCAGTGGAGGGCGGGGGAGCGGGAGTACCTACGAGCAGTACTTC. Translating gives CAISGGRGSGSTYEQYF.

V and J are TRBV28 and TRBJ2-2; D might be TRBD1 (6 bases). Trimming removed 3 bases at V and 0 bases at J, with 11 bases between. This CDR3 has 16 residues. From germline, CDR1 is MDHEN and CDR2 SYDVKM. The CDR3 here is CASSLRTVANTGELFF. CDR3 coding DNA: TGTGCCAGCAGTTTGAGGACAGTCGCGAACACCGGGGAGCTGTTTTTT.

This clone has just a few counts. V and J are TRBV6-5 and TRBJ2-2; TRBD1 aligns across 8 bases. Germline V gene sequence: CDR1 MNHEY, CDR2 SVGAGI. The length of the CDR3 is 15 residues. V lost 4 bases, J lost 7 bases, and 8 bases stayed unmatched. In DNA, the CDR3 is TGTGCCAGCAGTTCACCCAGGACAGGGAGCGGGGAGCTGTTTTTT. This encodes CASSSPRTGSGELFF.

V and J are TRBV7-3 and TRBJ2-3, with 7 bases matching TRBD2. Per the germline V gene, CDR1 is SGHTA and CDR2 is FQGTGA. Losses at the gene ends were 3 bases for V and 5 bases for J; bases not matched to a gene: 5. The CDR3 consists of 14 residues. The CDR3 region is CASSFAGVGDTQYF. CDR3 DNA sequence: TGTGCCAGCAGCTTTGCGGGAGTAGGAGATACGCAGTATTTT.

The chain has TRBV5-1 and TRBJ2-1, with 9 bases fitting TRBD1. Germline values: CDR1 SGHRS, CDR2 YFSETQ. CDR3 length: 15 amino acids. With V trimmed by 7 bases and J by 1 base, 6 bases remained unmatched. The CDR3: CASLPGQGSYNEQFF. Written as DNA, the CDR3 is TGCGCCAGCCTTCCGGGACAGGGATCCTACAATGAGCAGTTCTTC.